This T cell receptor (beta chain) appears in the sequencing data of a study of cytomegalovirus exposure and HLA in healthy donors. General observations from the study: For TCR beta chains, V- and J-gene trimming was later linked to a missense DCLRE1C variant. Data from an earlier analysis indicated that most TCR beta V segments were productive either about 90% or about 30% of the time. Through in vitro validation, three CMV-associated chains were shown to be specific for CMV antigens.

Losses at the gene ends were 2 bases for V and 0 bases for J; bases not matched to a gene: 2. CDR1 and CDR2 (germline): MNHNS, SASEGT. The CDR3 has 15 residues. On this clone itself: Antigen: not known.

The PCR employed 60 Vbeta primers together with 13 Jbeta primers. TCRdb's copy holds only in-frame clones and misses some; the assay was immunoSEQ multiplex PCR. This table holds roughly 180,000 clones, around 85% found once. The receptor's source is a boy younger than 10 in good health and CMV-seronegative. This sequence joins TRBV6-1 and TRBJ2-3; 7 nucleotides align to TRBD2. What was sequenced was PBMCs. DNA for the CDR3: TGTGCCAGCAGTGAAAGCGGGGCTAGCACAGATACGCAGTATTTT. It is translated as CASSESGASTDTQYF.